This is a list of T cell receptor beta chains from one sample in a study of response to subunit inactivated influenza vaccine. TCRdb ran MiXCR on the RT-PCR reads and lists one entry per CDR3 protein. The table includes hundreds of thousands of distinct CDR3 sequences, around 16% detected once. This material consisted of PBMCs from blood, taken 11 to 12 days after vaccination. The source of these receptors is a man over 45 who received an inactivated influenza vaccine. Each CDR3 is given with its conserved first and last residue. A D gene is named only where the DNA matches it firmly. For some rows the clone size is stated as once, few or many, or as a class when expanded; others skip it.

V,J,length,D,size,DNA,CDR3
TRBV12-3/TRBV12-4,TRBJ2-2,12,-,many,TGTGCCAGCAGTATCTCGGGCGGGGAGCTGTTTTTT,CASSISGGELFF
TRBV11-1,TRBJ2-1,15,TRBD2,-,TGTGCCAGCAGCTTCTACCGGCGGGAGGACAATGAGCAGTTCTTC,CASSFYRREDNEQFF
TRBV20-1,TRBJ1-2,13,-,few,TGCAGTGCTAGGAGCACAGTGAGAGATGGCTACACCTTC,CSARSTVRDGYTF
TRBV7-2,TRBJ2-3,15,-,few,TGTGCCAGCAGCCTCTGGTTAGATAGCACAGATACGCAGTATTTT,CASSLWLDSTDTQYF
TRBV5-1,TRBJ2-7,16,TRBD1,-,TGCGCCAGCAGCTTGCAGGGACAGGGGGCTAAGTACGAGCAGTACTTC,CASSLQGQGAKYEQYF
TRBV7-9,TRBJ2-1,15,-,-,TGTGCCAGCAGGTCCGGGACCCAGAGGACCAATGAGCAGTTCTTC,CASRSGTQRTNEQFF
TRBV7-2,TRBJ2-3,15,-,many,TGTGCCAGCAGTATAGATACCCTGCGCACAGATACGCAGTATTTT,CASSIDTLRTDTQYF
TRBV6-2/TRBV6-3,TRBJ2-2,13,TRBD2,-,TGTGCCAGCAGTGGGGGACTAGCCGGGGAGCTGTTTTTT,CASSGGLAGELFF
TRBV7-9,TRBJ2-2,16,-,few,TGTGCCAGCAGCTCGGGGACAAGGAGGGACACCGGGGAGCTGTTTTTT,CASSSGTRRDTGELFF
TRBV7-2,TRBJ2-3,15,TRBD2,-,TGTGCCAGCAGACGGACTAGCGGGAGTGCTGATACGCAGTATTTT,CASRRTSGSADTQYF
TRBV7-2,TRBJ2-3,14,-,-,TGTGCCAGCAGCTCCCGGGACCAGTTAGTAGGGCAGTATTTT,CASSSRDQLVGQYF
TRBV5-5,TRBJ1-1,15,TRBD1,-,TGTGCCAGCAGCTTGATATACAGGGGCTGGACTGAAGCTTTCTTT,CASSLIYRGWTEAFF
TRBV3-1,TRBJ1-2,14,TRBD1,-,TGTGCCAGCAGCCAACTGGGACAGGGGGCAGGCTACACCTTC,CASSQLGQGAGYTF
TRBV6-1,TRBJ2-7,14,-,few,TGTGCCAGCAAAAGAGAACCGAACTTCTACGAGCAGTACTTC,CASKREPNFYEQYF
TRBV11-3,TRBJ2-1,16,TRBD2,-,TGTGCCAGCAGCTTAGGTGGCGGGAGGACCTACAATGAGCAGTTCTTC,CASSLGGGRTYNEQFF
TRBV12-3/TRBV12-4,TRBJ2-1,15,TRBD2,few,TGTGCCAGCAGCTCCTCTAGCGGTCTACGCAATGAGCAGTTCTTC,CASSSSSGLRNEQFF
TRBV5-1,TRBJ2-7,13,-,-,TGCGCCAGCAGCTTCCAGGGTTTGGACGAGCAGTACTTC,CASSFQGLDEQYF